The 18 T cell receptor beta chains below all came from one sample that was sequenced in a study of blood T cell repertoires in COVID-19. Repertoires were generated with immunoSEQ multiplex PCR, while TCRdb's copy carries only in-frame clones and drops some. The sample contains 110,000 or so clones, about 85% of which appear only once. The sample was peripheral blood. The origin of the receptors is a man between 50 and 59 years old with acute or convalescent COVID-19.

This clone occurred once. The chain joins TRBV9 to TRBJ2-3, with TRBD2 matching 8 bases. With V trimmed by 4 bases and J by 2 bases, 9 bases remained unmatched. In germline, CDR1 is SGDLS, CDR2 YYNGEE. This CDR3 is built from 16 residues. CDR3 sequence: CASSPLTSGYTDTQYF. The CDR3 region has the DNA TGTGCCAGCAGCCCTCTTACTAGCGGCTACACAGATACGCAGTATTTT.

This sequence joins TRBV9 and TRBJ2-1; weak D call: TRBD2 (6 bases). V was cut by 2 bases and J by 9 bases, with 12 bases left in between. Germline V lookup: CDR1 SGDLS, CDR2 YYNGEE. The CDR3 contains 13 residues. The CDR3 here is CASSVGGIGEQFF. CDR3 sequence (DNA): TGTGCCAGCAGCGTTGGGGGGATCGGTGAGCAGTTCTTC.

The gene calls are TRBV11-2 and TRBJ2-7; D remains unclear. This CDR3 comprises 11 residues. Germline assignment: CDR1 SGHAT and CDR2 FQNNGV. The ends were cut back, 5 bases at V and 1 base at J, with 3 bases in the middle. In DNA form, the CDR3 reads TGTGCCAGCAGCCATTCCTACGAGCAGTACTTC. This translates into CASSHSYEQYF.

The rearrangement joins TRBV7-3 to TRBJ2-1; 12 bases fit TRBD2. The CDR3 loop spans 14 amino acids. Germline trimming cut 5 bases from V and 8 bases from J; bases unmatched to any gene: 4. Germline CDR1 SGHTA, CDR2 FQGTGA. The CDR3 region is CASSLAGGSDEQFF. The DNA of the CDR3 is TGTGCCAGCAGCCTAGCGGGGGGGAGCGATGAGCAGTTCTTC. Complete variable domain (other parts from reference TRBV7-3 and TRBJ2-1): GAGVSQTPSNKVTEKGKYVELRCDPISGHTALYWYRQSLGQGPEFLIYFQGTGAADDSGLPNDRFFAVRPEGSVSTLKIQRTERGDSAVYLCASSLAGGSDEQFFGPGTRLTVL.

The rearrangement links TRBV18 to TRBJ2-5; maybe TRBD1 (6 bases). CDR1 and CDR2 (germline): KGHSH, LQKENI. The CDR3 contains 15 residues. The V gene lost 6 bases and the J gene lost 1 base, with 15 bases spanning the gap. This CDR3 is CASSPRGAVQETQYF. In DNA, the CDR3 is TGTGCCAGCTCCCCCAGGGGAGCGGTCCAAGAGACCCAGTACTTC.

The chain combines TRBV7-8 with TRBJ2-7, with TRBD1 matching 7 bases. CDR1 is SGHVS, CDR2 FQNEAQ, per germline. The CDR3 runs to 14 residues. V was pared by 2 bases and J by 6 bases, with 7 bases of the junction left unmatched. The CDR3 nucleotides read TGTGCCAGCAGCTTAACAGGGGCGATAGGCGAGCAGTACTTC. Amino acid sequence: CASSLTGAIGEQYF. The whole variable domain, filled in from reference TRBV7-8 and TRBJ2-7, reads GAGVSQSPRYKVAKRGQDVALRCDPISGHVSLFWYQQALGQGPEFLTYFQNEAQLDKSGLPSDRFFAERPEGSVSTLKIQRTQQEDSAVYLCASSLTGAIGEQYFGPGTRLTVT.

The J gene is TRBJ1-1, the V gene TRBV9; 7 bases agree with TRBD1. Germline values: CDR1 SGDLS, CDR2 YYNGEE. With V trimmed by 0 bases and J by 4 bases, 6 bases remained unmatched. There are 15 residues in the CDR3. CDR3 sequence: CASSVAEGAGTEAFF. The CDR3 DNA follows: TGTGCCAGCAGCGTAGCCGAGGGGGCGGGCACTGAAGCTTTCTTT.

This chain connects TRBV6-5 to TRBJ2-3; 10 bases are shared with TRBD2. The CDR3 has 15 amino acids. Unmatched junction bases numbered 7, after V lost 4 bases and J lost 6 bases. CDR1 is MNHEY, CDR2 SVGAGI, per germline. CDR3 sequence reads: CASSWVAGGEDTQYF. In nucleotides, the CDR3 is TGTGCCAGCAGTTGGGTAGCGGGAGGTGAGGATACGCAGTATTTT.

The chain is built from TRBV3-1 (or the pseudogene TRBV3-2) and TRBJ2-5; the D gene is possibly TRBD1 (6 bases). CDR1 is LGHDT and CDR2 is YNNKEL in the germline V gene (reference sequence). With 4 bases removed from V and 5 bases from J, the gap between germline ends came to 14 bases. This CDR3 has 14 amino acids. CDR3 amino acids: CASSPVTGLETQYF. CDR3 nucleotide sequence: TGTGCCAGCAGCCCCGTAACAGGGCTCGAGACCCAGTACTTC.

The chain joins TRBV7-8 to TRBJ1-1; the match to TRBD1 covers 9 bases. CDR1 is SGHVS and CDR2 is FQNEAQ in the germline V gene. The CDR3 covers 15 residues. Losses at the gene ends were 1 base for V and 11 bases for J; bases not matched to a gene: 11. DNA of the CDR3: TGTGCCAGCAGCTTAGTTTTTTCCGGGACAGGGTCGGCTTTCTTT. Protein sequence: CASSLVFSGTGSAFF.

The chain combines TRBV20-1 with TRBJ2-1; TRBD1 matches at 10 bases. The CDR3 extends over 15 amino acids. Germline CDR1 DFQATT, CDR2 SNEGSKA (reference sequence). J was trimmed by 8 bases and V by 3 bases; bases with no gene match: 10. The CDR3 region is CSASFSGTGVDEQFF. The CDR3 bases are TGCAGTGCTAGTTTTTCCGGGACAGGGGTGGATGAGCAGTTCTTC.

This clone was counted once. This chain links TRBV6-5 with TRBJ1-2, with TRBD1 identical over 7 bases. The CDR3 has 13 residues. The junction had 4 bases not matched to a gene; V was cut back by 6 bases and J by 3 bases. Germline CDR1 and CDR2: MNHEY and SVGAGI. CDR3 DNA sequence: TGTGCCAGCAGGGCAGGGGGTGACTATGGCTACACCTTC. Translated, it gives CASRAGGDYGYTF.

This rearrangement joins TRBV11-2 to TRBJ2-7; 9 bases agree with TRBD1. Looked up from germline, CDR1 is SGHAT and CDR2 is FQNNGV. The CDR3 sequence is 14 residues long. V lost 2 bases and J lost 3; bases outside the gene matches: 2. This chain's CDR3 is CASSLTGGVYEQYF. In DNA form, the CDR3 reads TGTGCCAGCAGCTTAACAGGGGGCGTCTACGAGCAGTACTTC.

This clone was seen once. This chain uses TRBV7-2 with TRBJ1-2; maybe TRBD1 (5 bases). Trimming stripped 5 bases from V and 6 bases from J, with 10 bases between. Per the germline V gene, CDR1 is SGHTA and CDR2 is FQGNSA. The CDR3 has 12 residues. The CDR3 protein is CASSPRGNGYTF. CDR3 nucleotides: TGTGCCAGCAGCCCAAGGGGAAATGGCTACACCTTC.

The V call is TRBV19, the J call TRBJ1-6; D might be TRBD1 (5 bases). The CDR3 extends over 15 amino acids. Deletions cut 7 bases from V and 9 bases from J, with 19 bases between. Germline V gene sequence: CDR1 LNHDA, CDR2 SQIVND (reference sequence). The CDR3 nucleotides are TGTGCCAGTAACATTCCCAGGGTGGGTATTTCACCCCTCCACTTT. This codes for CASNIPRVGISPLHF.

CDR3 sequence reads: CASSPWDTRYEQYF. For the CDR3, the DNA is TGTGCCAGCAGTCCATGGGACACCCGCTACGAGCAGTACTTC. The V call is TRBV28, the J call TRBJ2-7; possible D gene TRBD1, 6 bases. Trimming stripped 5 bases from V and 3 bases from J, with 14 bases between. This CDR3 comprises 14 residues. Germline lookup yields CDR1 MDHEN and CDR2 SYDVKM.

The gene calls are TRBV4-1 and TRBJ1-1, with 7 bases identical to TRBD1. Losses at the gene ends were 4 bases for V and 5 bases for J; bases not matched to a gene: 13. Germline loops: CDR1 MGHRA, CDR2 YSYEKL. CDR3 size: 16 residues. The CDR3 region is CASSPRGWQGETEAFF. For the CDR3, the DNA is TGCGCCAGCAGCCCAAGAGGGTGGCAGGGGGAAACTGAAGCTTTCTTT.

The chain joins TRBV6-5 to TRBJ1-1; tentatively, D is TRBD1 (5 bases). The CDR3 covers 14 residues. The germline CDR1 and CDR2 sequences are MNHEY and SVGAGI. Trimming took off 7 bases at V and 3 bases at J, with 15 bases between the two ends. DNA of the CDR3: TGTGCCAGCAAGGGGCGGGAGGGCCACACTGAAGCTTTCTTT. This gives the protein CASKGREGHTEAFF.